The 24 T cell receptor beta chains listed next were all sequenced from one sample in a study of sequential checkpoint blockade in melanoma. Treatment in this sample: randomized to nivolumab then ipilimumab (arm A) or the reverse (arm B). Clones were read by immunoSEQ multiplex PCR, and TCRdb kept only the in-frame ones, dropping some. The sample lists about 40,000 clones, around 86% occurring once. The sequences come from CD8+ T cells sorted from blood (inferred from file names), collected from a patient given nivolumab and ipilimumab in sequence. All receptors come from a human donor with melanoma.

This clone was seen once. This sequence joins TRBV6-5 and TRBJ1-5, with a possible D match to TRBD1 (5 bases). The V end lost 5 bases, the J end lost 4 bases, and 15 bases lay between the germline ends. The CDR3 is 15 amino acids. Germline V gives CDR1 MNHEY, CDR2 SVGAGI. The CDR3 sequence is CASSLLGGPNQPQHF. As DNA, the CDR3 is TGTGCCAGCAGTCTGCTGGGGGGTCCTAATCAGCCCCAGCATTTT.

This chain uses TRBV15 with TRBJ2-3; D possibly corresponds to TRBD1 (6 bases). Germline V gene lookup returns CDR1 LNHNV and CDR2 YYDKDF (reference sequence). Trimming pared 1 base from V and 6 bases from J, leaving 23 bases between. The CDR3 spans 18 residues. CDR3 sequence (DNA): TGTGCCACCAGCAGAGGGGGGCCGGTTACAGGGTTTGGCGATACGCAGTATTTT. Translating it yields CATSRGGPVTGFGDTQYF.

The chain couples TRBV7-6 to TRBJ2-1; 9 positions match TRBD1. This CDR3 is built from 14 residues. With V trimmed by 5 bases and J by 6 bases, 5 bases remained unmatched. CDR1 is SGHVS and CDR2 is FNYEAQ in the germline V gene. CDR3 region: CASSPGQGSNEQFF. Here the CDR3 DNA reads TGTGCCAGCAGCCCAGGACAGGGGAGCAATGAGCAGTTCTTC.

Only a few counts were recorded for this clone. This chain connects TRBV6-1 to TRBJ2-1, with 9 bases that match TRBD1. V shed 0 bases and J 7 bases; nucleotides not matched to a gene: 10. This CDR3 is built from 17 residues. Germline V gene data show CDR1 as MNHNS and CDR2 as SASEGT. The CDR3 sequence is CASSEASWGTGFNEQFF. The CDR3 nucleotides are TGTGCCAGCAGTGAAGCGTCTTGGGGGACAGGGTTTAATGAGCAGTTCTTC.

A remark on this clone: Other DNA sequences in the sample encode the same CDR3. This chain joins TRBV4-1 and TRBJ1-5, with D possibly being TRBD1 (5 bases). The CDR3 runs 16 residues. Per the germline V gene, CDR1 is MGHRA and CDR2 is YSYEKL. The V end lost 4 bases, the J end lost 4 bases, and 17 bases lay between the germline ends. CDR3 sequence (DNA): TGCGCCAGCAGCCCAGAAACGGGGGGGTTTAATCAGCCCCAGCATTTT. Translation gives CASSPETGGFNQPQHF.

The chain employs TRBV27 and TRBJ2-1; 7 positions match TRBD1. The J segment lost 9 bases and the V segment lost 8 bases, leaving 16 bases of the junction unmatched. Germline CDR1 and CDR2: MNHEY and SMNVEV (reference sequence). The CDR3 runs 15 residues. The CDR3 here is CASAYRDSGIFEQFF. CDR3 nucleotide sequence: TGTGCCAGCGCATACCGGGACAGCGGAATCTTTGAGCAGTTCTTC.

The CDR3 DNA is TGTGCCAGCAGCGTAGTTCCAGCGGGAGGGTACAATGAGCAGTTCTTC. Its protein is CASSVVPAGGYNEQFF. V usage is TRBV9 and J usage is TRBJ2-1; 10 nucleotides match TRBD2. Losses at the gene ends were 0 bases for V and 4 bases for J; bases not matched to a gene: 4. The CDR3 consists of 16 residues. CDR1 is SGDLS and CDR2 is YYNGEE in the germline V gene. The entire variable domain, with the rest obtained from reference TRBV9 and TRBJ2-1, is as follows: DSGVTQTPKHLITATGQRVTLRCSPRSGDLSVYWYQQSLDQGLQFLIQYYNGEERAKGNILERFSAQQFPDLHSELNLSSLELGDSALYFCASSVVPAGGYNEQFFGPGTRLTVL.

This rearrangement joins TRBV19 to TRBJ2-1, with a tentative D call TRBD1 (5 bases). V was clipped by 3 bases and J by 5 bases, with 14 bases between them. Germline CDR1 LNHDA, CDR2 SQIVND (reference sequence). This CDR3 spans 15 amino acids. Here the CDR3 reads CASSMGLGLDNEQFF. Here the CDR3 DNA reads TGTGCCAGTAGTATGGGGCTAGGGCTAGACAATGAGCAGTTCTTC.

The chain couples TRBV7-2 to TRBJ2-7; TRBD1 matches at 10 bases. The CDR3 consists of 14 residues. After removal of 5 bases from V and 3 bases from J, the junction contained 4 bases not matched to a gene. The germline CDR1 and CDR2 sequences are SGHTA and FQGNSA. The CDR3, as DNA: TGTGCCAGCAGCCCGTGGACAGGGGGCTACGAGCAGTACTTC. It translates to CASSPWTGGYEQYF.

J is TRBJ2-2 and V is TRBV5-4, with 10 bases identical to TRBD2. Looked up from germline, CDR1 is SGHNT and CDR2 is YYREEE (reference sequence). The CDR3 spans 16 residues. Unmatched junction bases numbered 3, after V lost 1 base and J lost 3 bases. DNA of the CDR3: TGTGCCAGCAGCTTGAAGAGCGGGAGGGACACCGGGGAGCTGTTTTTT. Its protein product is CASSLKSGRDTGELFF.

This sequence joins TRBV5-4 and TRBJ1-2; the D gene is possibly TRBD1 (6 bases). The CDR3 runs to 14 residues. CDR1 and CDR2 (germline): SGHNT, YYREEE (reference sequence). V was cut by 2 bases and J by 0 bases, with 8 bases left in between. The CDR3 spells CASSLTGTNYGYTF. CDR3 nucleotides: TGTGCCAGCAGCTTAACAGGGACTAACTATGGCTACACCTTC.

The V gene is TRBV19, the J gene TRBJ2-1; tentatively, D is TRBD2 (6 bases). Germline values: CDR1 LNHDA, CDR2 SQIVND (reference sequence). This CDR3 is built from 14 residues. Trimming took off 3 bases at V and 1 base at J, with 7 bases between the two ends. The CDR3 protein is CASSMGTSYNEQFF. The CDR3 DNA is TGTGCCAGTAGTATGGGGACTTCCTACAATGAGCAGTTCTTC.

The gene calls are TRBV5-1 and TRBJ2-1; 10 bases match TRBD2. The junction had 7 bases not matched to a gene; V was cut back by 2 bases and J by 8 bases. The CDR3 totals 15 residues. CDR1 is SGHRS, CDR2 YFSETQ, per germline. The DNA for the CDR3 is TGCGCCAGCAGCTTTGACATAGCGGGAGGACATGAGCAGTTCTTC. The encoded protein is CASSFDIAGGHEQFF. Full variable domain (outside the CDR3, taken from reference TRBV5-1 and TRBJ2-1): KAGVTQTPRYLIKTRGQQVTLSCSPISGHRSVSWYQQTPGQGLQFLFEYFSETQRNKGNFPGRFSGRQFSNSRSEMNVSTLELGDSALYLCASSFDIAGGHEQFFGPGTRLTVL.

The rearrangement links TRBV27 to TRBJ1-1; 9 nucleotides align to TRBD1. Germline V CDR1 and CDR2: MNHEY, SMNVEV (reference sequence). The length of the CDR3 is 16 residues. V lost 0 bases and J lost 3; bases outside the gene matches: 5. CDR3 DNA sequence: TGTGCCAGCAGTTTATCGGACAGGGGCAGGTACACTGAAGCTTTCTTT. Translating gives CASSLSDRGRYTEAFF.

The J gene is TRBJ1-3, the V gene TRBV9, with D possibly being TRBD1 (6 bases). This CDR3 has 18 residues. CDR1 and CDR2 (germline): SGDLS, YYNGEE. V gave up 3 bases and J gave up 1 base, with 20 bases separating them. This CDR3 is CASSDASVQGGSGNTIYF. CDR3 coding DNA: TGTGCCAGCAGCGACGCATCTGTACAGGGCGGATCTGGAAACACCATATATTTT.

This clone is termed medium-sized. The chain has TRBV14 and TRBJ2-5; 7 bases map to TRBD2. The V segment lost 2 bases and the J segment 10 bases; nucleotides outside the gene matches: 7. CDR1 and CDR2 (germline): SGHDN, FVKESK. The CDR3 length is 13 residues. The CDR3 loop reads CASSQSPGGYQYF. In DNA, the CDR3 is TGTGCCAGCAGCCAAAGCCCCGGGGGGTACCAGTACTTC.

The gene calls are TRBV27 and TRBJ2-1; TRBD2 matches at 14 bases. The CDR3 spans 15 residues. After removal of 5 bases from V and 7 bases from J, the junction contained 4 bases not matched to a gene. The V gene's germline CDR1 is MNHEY and CDR2 SMNVEV (reference sequence). CDR3 coding DNA: TGTGCCAGCAGTGGGACTAGCGGGAGTTATAATGAGCAGTTCTTC. Its translation: CASSGTSGSYNEQFF.

V is TRBV9 and J is TRBJ1-3; D is unclear. From germline, CDR1 is SGDLS and CDR2 YYNGEE. The CDR3 spans 15 residues. V was trimmed by 3 bases and J by 3 bases, leaving 13 bases between them. This CDR3 is CASSEQTTGGNTIYF. In DNA, the CDR3 is TGTGCCAGCAGCGAACAGACAACTGGTGGAAACACCATATATTTT.

CDR3 amino acids: CASSLAPGVQEGVYGYTF. The DNA of the CDR3 is TGTGCCAGCAGCTTGGCCCCTGGCGTACAGGAAGGGGTCTATGGCTACACCTTC. The chain joins TRBV5-4 to TRBJ1-2; D may be TRBD1 (5 bases). Germline-derived CDR1 and CDR2 are SGHNT and YYREEE (reference sequence). The CDR3 runs to 18 residues. V dropped 0 bases and J dropped 4 bases, with 22 bases sitting between them.

The gene calls are TRBV9 and TRBJ2-2, with 7 bases matching TRBD2. V lost 4 bases and J lost 7; bases outside the gene matches: 4. The CDR3 is 13 residues long. The germline V gene encodes CDR1 SGDLS and CDR2 YYNGEE. CDR3 in amino acids: CASSPSGIGELFF. The CDR3 DNA reads TGTGCCAGCAGCCCGAGCGGGATCGGGGAGCTGTTTTTT.

The chain is built from TRBV4-3 and TRBJ2-1, with TRBD2 matching over 9 bases. The CDR3 length is 16 residues. Germline V gene lookup returns CDR1 LGHNA and CDR2 YSLEER. With V trimmed by 0 bases and J by 7 bases, 7 bases remained unmatched. CDR3 coding DNA: TGCGCCAGCAGCCAAGATGGGCGGGAGGGACTAAATGAGCAGTTCTTC. This encodes CASSQDGREGLNEQFF.

This clone was seen a single time. This rearrangement joins TRBV9 to TRBJ2-1; 7 nucleotides agree with TRBD2. The length of the CDR3 is 15 residues. The germline V gene has CDR1 SGDLS and CDR2 YYNGEE. Trimming at V came to 0 bases and at J to 3 bases, leaving 3 bases not matched to a gene. The CDR3 DNA sequence: TGTGCCAGCAGCGTAGTGTCTAGCGGCTACAATGAGCAGTTCTTC. This encodes CASSVVSSGYNEQFF.

This rearrangement joins TRBV6-1 to TRBJ2-5; 8 bases fit TRBD1. This CDR3 is built from 14 residues. V trimming: 6 bases; J trimming: 4 bases; junction bases outside the gene matches: 7. Germline V gene data show CDR1 as MNHNS and CDR2 as SASEGT. The CDR3 reads CASRDRGFGETQYF. The CDR3 region has the DNA TGTGCCAGCAGAGACAGGGGATTCGGAGAGACCCAGTACTTC.

This chain joins TRBV9 and TRBJ2-1; 13 bases match TRBD2. V lost 2 bases, J lost 10 bases, and 6 bases stayed unmatched. Looked up from germline, CDR1 is SGDLS and CDR2 is YYNGEE. CDR3 length equals 15 residues. CDR3 region: CASSVGLGLAGEQFF. The CDR3 DNA is TGTGCCAGCAGCGTCGGTTTGGGACTAGCGGGAGAGCAGTTCTTC.